These T cell receptor beta chains were read from a single sample in a study of blood T cell repertoires in COVID-19. Using immunoSEQ multiplex PCR, the repertoire was profiled, and TCRdb retains in-frame clones only, with some absent. Here the sample spans about 210,000 clones, 84% being singletons. Specimen: peripheral blood. The receptors were gathered from a woman in her forties or fifties with active or convalescent COVID-19. Each CDR3 is given with its conserved first and last residue. The D gene is left open where the match is weak.

V gene	D gene	J gene	CDR3 protein
TRBV28	TRBD1	TRBJ1-5	CASSNTQGARIGNQPQHF
TRBV7-2	NA	TRBJ1-2	CASSLAGLDSLYGYTF
TRBV2	TRBD1	TRBJ2-7	CASSRTGGYEQYF
TRBV7-9	NA	TRBJ1-1	CASSFVPQDTEAFF
TRBV5-1	NA	TRBJ1-4	CASSLTGSNEKLFF
TRBV7-2	TRBD2	TRBJ2-1	CASSPATSGRNEQFF
TRBV12-5	NA	TRBJ2-5	CASGLVGGAEETQYF
TRBV28	TRBD2	TRBJ2-1	CASGRLAGGVNEQFF
TRBV29-1	NA	TRBJ1-4	CSVLRNEKLFF
TRBV6-5	TRBD2	TRBJ2-2	CATMTSGRTGELFF
TRBV2	NA	TRBJ2-3	CASTPTMRADTQYF
TRBV19	NA	TRBJ1-5	CASSKTRGWNGNQPQHF
TRBV19	NA	TRBJ2-2	CASSIAGGELFF
TRBV2	NA	TRBJ2-3	CASRGRVTDTQYF
TRBV28	TRBD1	TRBJ2-4	CASIGSSGTAENIQYF
TRBV5-4	TRBD2	TRBJ2-4	CASSPGLAQNIQYF
TRBV24-1	NA	TRBJ2-3	CATSSTDTQYF
TRBV10-3	NA	TRBJ1-1	CAISRGEDTEAFF
TRBV7-6	TRBD1	TRBJ2-7	CASSSPPTGYYEQYF
TRBV5-1	TRBD1	TRBJ2-2	CASSWGTASGELFF